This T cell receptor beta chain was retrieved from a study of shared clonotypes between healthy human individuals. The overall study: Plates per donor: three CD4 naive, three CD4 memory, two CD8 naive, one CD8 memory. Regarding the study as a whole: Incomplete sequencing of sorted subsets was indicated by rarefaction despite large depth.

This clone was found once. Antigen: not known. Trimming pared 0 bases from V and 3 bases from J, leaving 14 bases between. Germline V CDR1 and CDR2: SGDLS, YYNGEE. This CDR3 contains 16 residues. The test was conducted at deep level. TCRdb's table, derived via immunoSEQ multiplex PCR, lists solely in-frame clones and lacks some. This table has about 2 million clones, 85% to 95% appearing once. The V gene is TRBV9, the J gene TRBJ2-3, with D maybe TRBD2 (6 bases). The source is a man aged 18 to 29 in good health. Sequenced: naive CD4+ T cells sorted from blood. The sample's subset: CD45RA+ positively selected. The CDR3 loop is CASSVAGAVGTDTQYF. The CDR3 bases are TGTGCCAGCAGCGTAGCGGGAGCGGTAGGTACAGATACGCAGTATTTT.